The 16 T cell receptor beta chains presented below share a single source sample, sequenced in a study of blood T cell repertoires in COVID-19. TCRdb's table, derived via immunoSEQ multiplex PCR, lists solely in-frame clones and lacks some. The sample lists 150,000 to 200,000 clones; roughly 76% were seen once. The sequenced sample was peripheral blood. These TCRs come from a woman aged 80 or older with COVID-19, enrolled during active disease.

The genes are TRBV12-5 and TRBJ1-4; unclear D gene. The CDR3 loop spans 17 amino acids. Trimming took off 6 bases at V and 3 bases at J, with 20 bases between the two ends. Germline loops: CDR1 LGHNT, CDR2 FRNRAP. The CDR3 region is CASGPESGGRANEKLFF. The CDR3 DNA reads TGTGCTAGTGGCCCCGAAAGTGGCGGCCGGGCTAATGAAAAACTGTTTTTT.

This clone is a singleton in its sample. The chain's CDR3 is CASSLLQREKLFF. CDR3 coding DNA: TGTGCCAGCAGTCTTCTTCAGCGGGAAAAACTGTTTTTT. This chain links TRBV12-3 or TRBV12-4 with TRBJ1-4; D call uncertain. Trimming shortened V by 5 bases and J by 8 bases, and 12 bases separated the two germline ends. The CDR3 loop spans 13 amino acids.

This sequence joins TRBV5-1 and TRBJ2-1; D is possibly TRBD2 (6 bases). Trimming shortened V by 4 bases and J by 2 bases, and 10 bases separated the two germline ends. Per the germline V gene, CDR1 is SGHRS and CDR2 is YFSETQ. This CDR3 region has 14 residues. The CDR3 DNA reads as TGCGCCAGCAGCGTCGGGAGTACCTACAATGAGCAGTTCTTC. Translation gives CASSVGSTYNEQFF.

This rearrangement joins TRBV28 to TRBJ1-2; no reliable D call. Germline V gene lookup returns CDR1 MDHEN and CDR2 SYDVKM. Trimming left V 5 bases short and J 4 bases short, with 23 bases between. The CDR3 extends over 17 amino acids. As DNA, the CDR3 is TGTGCCAGCAGTCCACCCCTCGGATGGAATCGGGGCTATGGCTACACCTTC. Translating it yields CASSPPLGWNRGYGYTF.

Written as DNA, the CDR3 is TGTGCCAGCAGCGGACAGGGGGGGGCCGGGGAGCTGTTTTTT. This sequence encodes CASSGQGGAGELFF. The V and J genes are TRBV7-9 and TRBJ2-2; 10 bases align to TRBD1. Per the germline V gene, CDR1 is SEHNR and CDR2 is FQNEAQ (reference sequence). V lost 5 bases and J lost 6; bases outside the gene matches: 3. This CDR3 has 14 amino acids. The complete variable domain, with remaining parts taken from reference TRBV7-9 and TRBJ2-2, reads DTGVSQNPRHKITKRGQNVTFRCDPISEHNRLYWYRQTLGQGPEFLTYFQNEAQLEKSRLLSDRFSAERPKGSFSTLEIQRTEQGDSAMYLCASSGQGGAGELFFGEGSRLTVL.

This clone was counted between two and nine times. The V gene is TRBV29-1, the J gene TRBJ1-4; TRBD1 agrees at 9 bases. Germline V gene data show CDR1 as SQVTM and CDR2 as ANQGSEA. This CDR3 region has 15 residues. The J segment lost 7 bases and the V segment lost 5 bases, leaving 11 bases of the junction unmatched. The CDR3 DNA is TGCAGCGTTCAGGGTCGGGGGACAGGGACTGAAAAACTGTTTTTT. Amino acid sequence: CSVQGRGTGTEKLFF. The full variable domain, with the rest looked up from reference TRBV29-1 and TRBJ1-4, is SAVISQKPSRDICQRGTSLTIQCQVDSQVTMMFWYRQQPGQSLTLIATANQGSEATYESGFVIDKFPISRPNLTFSTLTVSNMSPEDSSIYLCSVQGRGTGTEKLFFGSGTQLSVL.

Only a few counts were recorded for this clone. The V and J genes are TRBV5-5 and TRBJ2-4, with TRBD1 identical over 7 bases. The CDR3 sequence is 17 residues long. The germline V gene encodes CDR1 SGHKS and CDR2 YYEKEE (reference sequence). V was pared by 0 bases and J by 7 bases, with 13 bases of the junction left unmatched. The CDR3 reads CASSLGGWRQGDNIQYF. In DNA, the CDR3 is TGTGCCAGCAGCTTGGGAGGTTGGCGGCAGGGGGACAACATTCAGTACTTC.

As DNA, the CDR3 is TGTGCCAGCTCACCACGGGCCCCTAGCGGGGGCCGATCCTACAATGAGCAGTTCTTC. This gives the protein CASSPRAPSGGRSYNEQFF. The V gene is TRBV18, the J gene TRBJ2-1; 10 bases line up with TRBD2. V lost 1 base, J lost 1 base, and 10 bases stayed unmatched. Per germline, CDR1 KGHSH and CDR2 LQKENI. The CDR3 spans 19 residues.

The rearrangement joins TRBV5-1 to TRBJ2-3; D remains ambiguous. CDR1 SGHRS and CDR2 YFSETQ come from the germline V gene. This CDR3 region has 16 residues. The germline V and J ends were trimmed by 0 bases and 0 bases, with 11 bases remaining between them. The CDR3 loop reads CASSLGTTSSTDTQYF. The CDR3 bases are TGCGCCAGCAGCTTGGGTACCACTTCTAGCACAGATACGCAGTATTTT. Combining the CDR3 with reference TRBV5-1 and TRBJ2-3 gives the whole variable domain KAGVTQTPRYLIKTRGQQVTLSCSPISGHRSVSWYQQTPGQGLQFLFEYFSETQRNKGNFPGRFSGRQFSNSRSEMNVSTLELGDSALYLCASSLGTTSSTDTQYFGPGTRLTVL.

The chain is built from TRBV3-1 (or the pseudogene TRBV3-2) and TRBJ2-5; 9 positions match TRBD1. Germline V lookup: CDR1 LGHDT, CDR2 YNNKEL (reference sequence). The CDR3 totals 17 residues. The V and J ends lost 4 bases and 2 bases, in that order; junction bases with no gene match: 11. The CDR3 is CASSRSRDRERQETQYF. The CDR3 region has the DNA TGTGCCAGCAGCCGGAGCCGGGACAGGGAAAGACAAGAGACCCAGTACTTC.

This chain connects TRBV6-6 to TRBJ2-7, with TRBD1 identical over 7 bases. J lost 1 base, V lost 2 bases, and 2 bases had no gene match. CDR1 and CDR2 (germline): MNHNY, SVGAGI (reference sequence). This CDR3 comprises 14 residues. The DNA of the CDR3 is TGTGCCAGCAGTTACCTGGGACAGTCCTACGAGCAGTACTTC. This codes for CASSYLGQSYEQYF.

V and J are TRBV7-8 and TRBJ1-1; D is possibly TRBD1 (5 bases). The CDR3 covers 15 residues. V lost 2 bases and J lost 6, with 16 bases in between. Germline-derived CDR1 and CDR2 are SGHVS and FQNEAQ. Here the CDR3 reads CASSLQRQGGSEAFF. The DNA of the CDR3 is TGTGCCAGCAGCTTACAGCGTCAGGGTGGTTCTGAAGCTTTCTTT.

The count of this clone is one. The V call is TRBV19, the J call TRBJ2-1; no firm D call. Germline loops: CDR1 LNHDA, CDR2 SQIVND (reference sequence). The V end lost 5 bases, the J end lost 0 bases, and 14 bases lay between the germline ends. The CDR3 spans 16 residues. The CDR3 sequence is CASSLWAKSSYNEQFF. DNA of the CDR3: TGTGCCAGTAGTCTCTGGGCCAAATCCTCCTACAATGAGCAGTTCTTC. Combining the CDR3 with reference TRBV19 and TRBJ2-1 gives the whole variable domain DGGITQSPKYLFRKEGQNVTLSCEQNLNHDAMYWYRQDPGQGLRLIYYSQIVNDFQKGDIAEGYSVSREKKESFPLTVTSAQKNPTAFYLCASSLWAKSSYNEQFFGPGTRLTVL.

The table lists this clone with a few counts. V is TRBV6-2 or TRBV6-3 and J is TRBJ2-7; 9 nucleotides agree with TRBD1. The CDR3 has 15 amino acids. V trimming: 6 bases; J trimming: 7 bases; junction bases outside the gene matches: 13. In germline, CDR1 is MNHEY, CDR2 SVGEGT. The CDR3 bases are TGTGCCAGCAGCCTCCTACAGGGGGCCGTTGGAGAGCAGTACTTC. This codes for CASSLLQGAVGEQYF.

A single count supports this clone. The J gene is TRBJ2-1, the V gene TRBV11-3; TRBD2 aligns across 13 bases. Germline CDR1 is SGHNT and CDR2 is YENEEA. V lost 1 base, J lost 9 bases, and 6 bases stayed unmatched. The CDR3 sequence is 16 residues long. Here the CDR3 reads CASSLGLAGGGGEQFF. Written as DNA, the CDR3 is TGTGCCAGCAGCTTAGGACTAGCGGGAGGAGGAGGTGAGCAGTTCTTC.

The chain links TRBV21-1 to TRBJ2-7; TRBD1, the table's D call, lacks a check against the DNA. TRBV21-1 constitutes a pseudogene. The CDR3 contains 16 residues. The DNA for the CDR3 is TGTGCCAGCAGCAGGGGTCGGGACAGGGGGCTTGTCGAGCAGTACTTC. Translation gives CASSRGRDRGLVEQYF.